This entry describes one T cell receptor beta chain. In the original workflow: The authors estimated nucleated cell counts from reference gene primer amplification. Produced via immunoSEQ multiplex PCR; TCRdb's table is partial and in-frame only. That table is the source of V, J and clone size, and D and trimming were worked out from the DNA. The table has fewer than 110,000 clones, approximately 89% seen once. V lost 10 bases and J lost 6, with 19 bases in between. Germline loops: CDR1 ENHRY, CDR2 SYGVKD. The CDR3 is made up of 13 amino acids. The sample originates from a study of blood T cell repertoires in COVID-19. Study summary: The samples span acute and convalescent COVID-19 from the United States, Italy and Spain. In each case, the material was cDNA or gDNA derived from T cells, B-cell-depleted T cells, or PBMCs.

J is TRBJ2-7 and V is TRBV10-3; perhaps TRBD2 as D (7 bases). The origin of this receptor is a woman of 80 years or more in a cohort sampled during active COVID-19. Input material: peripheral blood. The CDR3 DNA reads TGTGCCACCCTTGGGGGGGGGCCGGGCGAGCAGTACTTC. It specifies CATLGGGPGEQYF.